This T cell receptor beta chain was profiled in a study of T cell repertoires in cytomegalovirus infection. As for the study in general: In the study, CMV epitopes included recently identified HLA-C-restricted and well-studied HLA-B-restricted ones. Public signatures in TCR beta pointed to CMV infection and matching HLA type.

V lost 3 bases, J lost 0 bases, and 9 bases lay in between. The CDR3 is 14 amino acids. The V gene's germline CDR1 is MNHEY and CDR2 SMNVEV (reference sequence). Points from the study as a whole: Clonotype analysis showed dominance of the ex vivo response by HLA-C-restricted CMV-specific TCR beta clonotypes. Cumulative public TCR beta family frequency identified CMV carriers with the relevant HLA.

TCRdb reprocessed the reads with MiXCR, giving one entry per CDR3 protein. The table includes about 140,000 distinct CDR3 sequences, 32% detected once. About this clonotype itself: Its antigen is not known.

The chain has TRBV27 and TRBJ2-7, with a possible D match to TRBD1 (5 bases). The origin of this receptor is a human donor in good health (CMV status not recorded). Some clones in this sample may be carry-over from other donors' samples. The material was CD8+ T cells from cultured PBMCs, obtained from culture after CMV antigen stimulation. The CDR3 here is CASSLGLSSYEQYF. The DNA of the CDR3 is TGTGCCAGCAGTTTGGGGCTCAGCTCCTACGAGCAGTACTTC.